This TCR beta chain was captured in a study of blood T cell repertoires in COVID-19. At the level of the study: Donors in the United States, Italy and Spain gave samples during acute or convalescent COVID-19. PBMCs, B-cell-depleted T cells, or T cells provided the cDNA or gDNA that made up the material.

Original data processing: Reference gene primer amplification gave estimated nucleated cell counts. Generated by immunoSEQ multiplex PCR, the TCRdb table keeps only in-frame clones and is missing some. Clone size and the V and J calls come from that table; the DNA yielded D and trimming. Here the sample spans about 38,000 clones, roughly 90% being singletons. The V and J ends lost 6 bases and 8 bases, in that order; junction bases with no gene match: 9. Per germline, CDR1 MNHEY and CDR2 SVGAGI. This CDR3 has 14 residues. The clonotype comes from a man in his 70s with active COVID-19. The material sequenced was peripheral blood. The V call is TRBV6-5, the J call TRBJ1-2; TRBD1 aligns across 10 bases. CDR3 protein: CASRYTGTGAGYTF. The CDR3 DNA is TGTGCCAGCAGGTACACCGGGACAGGGGCCGGCTACACCTTC.